Each of the 8 T cell receptor beta chains below was sequenced from the same sample in a study of cytomegalovirus exposure and HLA in healthy donors. Use of 60 Vbeta and 13 Jbeta primers characterized the PCR. Profiling relied on immunoSEQ multiplex PCR, and the TCRdb table lists in-frame clones only, not all of them. This sample yields 150,000 to 200,000 clones, of which around 76% are seen a single time; less than 2% belongs to the top ten. The specimen sequenced was PBMCs. All receptors come from a man between 35 and 55 years old in good health and CMV-seronegative.

This chain links TRBV2 with TRBJ2-1; D is possibly TRBD2 (6 bases). The CDR3 runs 17 residues. V dropped 5 bases and J dropped 5 bases, with 22 bases sitting between them. From germline, CDR1 is SNHLY and CDR2 FYNNEI. The CDR3 region has the DNA TGTGCCAGCAGTCTGTTCCTGACCGGGACTTCGAACAATGAGCAGTTCTTC. Translating gives CASSLFLTGTSNNEQFF. The entire variable domain, with the rest obtained from reference TRBV2 and TRBJ2-1, is as follows: EPEVTQTPSHQVTQMGQEVILRCVPISNHLYFYWYRQILGQKVEFLVSFYNNEISEKSEIFDDQFSVERPDGSNFTLKIRSTKLEDSAMYFCASSLFLTGTSNNEQFFGPGTRLTVL.

The rearrangement uses TRBV5-4 and TRBJ2-7; 11 bases agree with TRBD2. Trimming at V came to 0 bases and at J to 5 bases, leaving 7 bases not matched to a gene. This CDR3 has 16 amino acids. Germline loops: CDR1 SGHNT, CDR2 YYREEE (reference sequence). The CDR3 DNA reads as TGTGCCAGCAGCTTGGCCGTACTAGCGGGAGTGGACGAGCAGTACTTC. Translating gives CASSLAVLAGVDEQYF.

This chain links TRBV6-1 with TRBJ1-2; a possible D gene is TRBD1 (6 bases). Looked up from germline, CDR1 is MNHNS and CDR2 is SASEGT. The CDR3 runs to 15 residues. V gave up 6 bases and J gave up 4 bases, with 18 bases separating them. The CDR3 reads CASRVRQDQPYGYTF. The CDR3 DNA sequence: TGTGCCAGCAGAGTTAGACAGGATCAACCCTATGGCTACACCTTC.

The genes are TRBV4-1 and TRBJ1-3, with 9 nucleotides matching TRBD1. The CDR3 runs 16 residues. Germline-derived CDR1 and CDR2 are MGHRA and YSYEKL. J gave up 4 bases and V 5 bases, and 9 bases lay outside the gene matches. For the CDR3, the DNA is TGCGCCAGCAGCGAGCTTAACAGGGGGCCGGGAAACACCATATATTTT. Protein: CASSELNRGPGNTIYF.

V usage is TRBV27 and J usage is TRBJ2-7, with 8 bases aligning to TRBD1. The length of the CDR3 is 15 residues. V lost 3 bases and J lost 4; bases outside the gene matches: 8. Germline V gene lookup returns CDR1 MNHEY and CDR2 SMNVEV (reference sequence). The CDR3 coding sequence is TGTGCCAGCAGTTTCCGGACAGGGCCGGGATACGAGCAGTACTTC. It translates to CASSFRTGPGYEQYF.

This clone appeared once. This rearrangement joins TRBV7-8 to TRBJ2-5, with 9 bases matching TRBD2. The CDR3 runs to 14 residues. J was trimmed by 1 base and V by 5 bases; bases with no gene match: 2. Germline V gene lookup returns CDR1 SGHVS and CDR2 FQNEAQ. CDR3 DNA: TGTGCCAGCAGCCCAGCGGGGGGCCAAGAGACCCAGTACTTC. Translating it yields CASSPAGGQETQYF.

The chain links TRBV15 to TRBJ2-3, with D uncertain. The germline V gene has CDR1 LNHNV and CDR2 YYDKDF (reference sequence). The CDR3 is 13 residues long. Between the trimmed V and J ends, which lost 3 bases and 0 bases, there was a span of 4 bases. As DNA, the CDR3 is TGTGCCACCAGCAGCGGGAGCACAGATACGCAGTATTTT. It is translated as CATSSGSTDTQYF.

The table lists this clone with a few counts. At one boundary the junction diverges from the germline segment, which might be a read error. The V and J genes are TRBV7-9 and TRBJ1-5, with 9 bases lining up with TRBD1. In germline, CDR1 is SEHNR, CDR2 FQNEAQ (reference sequence). This CDR3 region has 16 residues. As DNA, the CDR3 is TGTTCCAGCAGCCGTTTCGGGACAGGGAGCAATCAGCCCCAGCATTTT. This codes for CSSSRFGTGSNQPQHF.